Below, 28 T cell receptor beta chains from the same sample are listed, as sequenced in a study of cytomegalovirus exposure and HLA in healthy donors. Use of 60 Vbeta and 13 Jbeta primers characterized the PCR. Libraries were prepared by immunoSEQ multiplex PCR; TCRdb keeps only in-frame clonotypes and omits some of them. The data show 150,000 or so clones, roughly three quarters seen once. Sequencing input: PBMCs. The receptors were gathered from a man aged 25 to 40 in good health and CMV-seropositive.

The chain combines TRBV10-3 with TRBJ2-1; 7 nucleotides agree with TRBD2. CDR1 and CDR2 (germline): ENHRY, SYGVKD. The J segment lost 4 bases and the V segment lost 7 bases, leaving 7 bases of the junction unmatched. The CDR3 spans 14 residues. CDR3 bases: TGTGCCATCAAACGAGCGGGGCAGTACAATGAGCAGTTCTTC. Amino acids: CAIKRAGQYNEQFF.

This sequence joins TRBV6-5 and TRBJ1-5, with TRBD1 identical over 11 bases. Germline V gives CDR1 MNHEY, CDR2 SVGAGI. V shed 4 bases, J shed 6 bases, and the junction held 5 bases outside the gene matches. CDR3 length: 15 amino acids. This chain's CDR3 is CASSSGTGGSQPQHF. The CDR3 DNA reads as TGTGCCAGCAGTTCCGGGACAGGGGGATCTCAGCCCCAGCATTTT.

This clone was counted a few times. The chain uses TRBV2 and TRBJ1-1; TRBD1 is a possible D gene (6 bases). V was shortened by 5 bases and J by 8 bases, with 9 bases between the two germline ends. This CDR3 has 11 amino acids. The germline CDR1 and CDR2 sequences are SNHLY and FYNNEI. The CDR3, as DNA: TGTGCCAGCAGTAGGGACATCGAAGCTTTCTTT. Its protein product is CASSRDIEAFF.

The J gene is TRBJ2-7, the V gene TRBV6-5; 12 bases map to TRBD2. The CDR3 totals 16 residues. Trimming cost V 3 bases and J 4 bases; bases outside gene matches: 7. Germline V CDR1 and CDR2: MNHEY, SVGAGI. CDR3 sequence: CASSYLAGGPGYEQYF. DNA for the CDR3: TGTGCCAGCAGTTATCTAGCGGGAGGGCCGGGATACGAGCAGTACTTC.

The table lists this clone with a few counts. The chain recombines TRBV2 with TRBJ1-2; TRBD1 matches 9 bases. The CDR3 is made up of 13 amino acids. The ends lost 8 bases at V and 5 bases at J; junction bases unmatched: 6. Germline-derived CDR1 and CDR2 are SNHLY and FYNNEI. The CDR3 nucleotides are TGTGCCAGCTCGGGACAGGGTGTTTATGGCTACACCTTC. Translating gives CASSGQGVYGYTF.

A single count supports this clone. The J gene is TRBJ2-2, the V gene TRBV19; D is unresolved. The V gene's germline CDR1 is LNHDA and CDR2 SQIVND (reference sequence). V was clipped by 10 bases and J by 1 base, with 10 bases between them. The CDR3 extends over 13 amino acids. This CDR3 is CATYHLNTGELFF. CDR3 DNA sequence: TGTGCCACCTACCACCTGAACACCGGGGAGCTGTTTTTT.

The rearrangement uses TRBV27 and TRBJ2-1, with D possibly matching TRBD1 (5 bases). The CDR3 is made up of 16 amino acids. Looked up from germline, CDR1 is MNHEY and CDR2 is SMNVEV (reference sequence). V dropped 5 bases and J dropped 7 bases, with 21 bases sitting between them. The CDR3 sequence is CASSPLTGLLRNEQFF. The CDR3 coding sequence is TGTGCCAGCAGTCCACTCACAGGTCTCCTGCGTAATGAGCAGTTCTTC.

The chain employs TRBV6-6 and TRBJ2-7; 8 bases map to TRBD1. J was trimmed by 0 bases and V by 0 bases; bases with no gene match: 1. This CDR3 region has 15 residues. CDR1 and CDR2 (germline): MNHNY, SVGAGI (reference sequence). As DNA, the CDR3 is TGTGCCAGCAGTTACTCCGGGACAGGCTCCTACGAGCAGTACTTC. It translates to CASSYSGTGSYEQYF.

The CDR3 region is CASSEQGVGETQYF. The CDR3 DNA is TGTGCCAGCAGTGAACAGGGGGTAGGGGAGACCCAGTACTTC. The gene calls are TRBV6-1 and TRBJ2-5, with TRBD1 identical over 7 bases. V gave up 2 bases and J gave up 5 bases; unmatched junction bases: 5. Per the germline V gene, CDR1 is MNHNS and CDR2 is SASEGT. The CDR3 is 14 residues long.

This rearrangement joins TRBV30 to TRBJ1-5; D is undetermined. Germline CDR1 reads GTSNPN; CDR2 reads SVGIG (reference sequence). This CDR3 has 17 residues. Trimming cost V 1 base and J 1 base, with 17 bases left between them. Written as DNA, the CDR3 is TGTGCCTGGAGTGATCGTCGCTTCGGGTCGAGCAATCAGCCCCAGCATTTT. Translated: CAWSDRRFGSSNQPQHF.

CDR3 protein: CSVEGREDTGELFF. The CDR3 DNA sequence: TGCAGCGTTGAAGGGCGGGAAGACACCGGGGAGCTGTTTTTT. The rearrangement joins TRBV29-1 to TRBJ2-2; perhaps TRBD2 as D (6 bases). CDR1 and CDR2 from the germline V gene are SQVTM and ANQGSEA. Trimming took 1 base from V and 3 from J, leaving 9 bases between them. The CDR3 runs to 14 residues.

J is TRBJ2-1 and V is TRBV7-9; the D gene is possibly TRBD1 (5 bases). With 6 bases removed from V and 5 bases from J, the gap between germline ends came to 14 bases. This CDR3 is 14 amino acids long. Germline CDR1 is SEHNR and CDR2 is FQNEAQ (reference sequence). This CDR3 is CASSSGYENNEQFF. CDR3 coding DNA: TGTGCCAGCAGTTCAGGGTATGAGAACAATGAGCAGTTCTTC. The whole variable domain, remainder taken from reference TRBV7-9 and TRBJ2-1, is DTGVSQNPRHKITKRGQNVTFRCDPISEHNRLYWYRQTLGQGPEFLTYFQNEAQLEKSRLLSDRFSAERPKGSFSTLEIQRTEQGDSAMYLCASSSGYENNEQFFGPGTRLTVL.

The J gene is TRBJ2-5, the V gene TRBV12-5; 8 nucleotides line up with TRBD2. This CDR3 spans 16 amino acids. The V gene end was trimmed by 2 bases and the J gene end by 2 bases; junction bases not matched to a gene: 7. The V gene's germline CDR1 is LGHNT and CDR2 FRNRAP. CDR3 nucleotides: TGTGCTAGTGGTTTGCCTACTAGCGGAGTACAAGAGACCCAGTACTTC. Protein: CASGLPTSGVQETQYF. Supplemented by reference TRBV12-5 and TRBJ2-5, the full variable domain reads DARVTQTPRHKVTEMGQEVTMRCQPILGHNTVFWYRQTMMQGLELLAYFRNRAPLDDSGMPKDRFSAEMPDATLATLKIQPSEPRDSAVYFCASGLPTSGVQETQYFGPGTRLLVL.

This rearrangement joins TRBV28 to TRBJ1-2, with TRBD1 matching over 7 bases. This CDR3 has 16 residues. Trimming removed 3 bases from V and 7 bases from J; junction bases left unmatched: 14. Germline CDR1 is MDHEN and CDR2 is SYDVKM. The CDR3: CASSFLQGWQQGGYTF. CDR3 sequence (DNA): TGTGCCAGCAGTTTCCTACAGGGGTGGCAGCAAGGTGGCTACACCTTC.

The rearrangement links TRBV4-2 to TRBJ2-1; TRBD1 matches at 7 bases. CDR3 length equals 16 residues. V shed 6 bases and J 0 bases; nucleotides not matched to a gene: 8. Per the germline V gene, CDR1 is LGHNA and CDR2 is YNFKEQ. The DNA for the CDR3 is TGTGCCAGCAGAATCGTCAGGGGGAGCTCCTACAATGAGCAGTTCTTC. Translating it yields CASRIVRGSSYNEQFF.

This clone has just a few counts. The chain has TRBV7-8 and TRBJ1-5; 8 nucleotides agree with TRBD1. CDR1 SGHVS and CDR2 FQNEAQ come from the germline V gene. Trimming took 1 base from V and 1 from J; bases not matched to a gene: 0. The CDR3 is 15 amino acids. DNA for the CDR3: TGTGCCAGCAGCTTAGGGACAGGGAGCAATCAGCCCCAGCATTTT. Amino acids: CASSLGTGSNQPQHF.

Written as DNA, the CDR3 is TGTGCCAGCAGCCACGACAGGGGATACGACACTGAAGCTTTCTTT. The encoded protein is CASSHDRGYDTEAFF. The chain joins TRBV14 to TRBJ1-1, with TRBD1 matching over 8 bases. The germline gives CDR1 SGHDN, CDR2 FVKESK. The junction had 6 bases not matched to a gene; V was cut back by 3 bases and J by 3 bases. This CDR3 has 15 amino acids.

The chain joins TRBV5-6 to TRBJ2-2; 10 bases fit TRBD1. Per germline, CDR1 SGHDT and CDR2 YYEEEE. V dropped 5 bases and J dropped 5; count of bases not matched to a gene: 0. The CDR3 is 13 residues long. CDR3 amino acids: CASRGQGTGELFF. The CDR3 DNA follows: TGTGCCAGCAGGGGACAGGGGACCGGGGAGCTGTTTTTT. Using reference TRBV5-6 and TRBJ2-2 for the parts outside the CDR3, the full variable domain is DAGVTQSPTHLIKTRGQQVTLRCSPKSGHDTVSWYQQALGQGPQFIFQYYEEEERQRGNFPDRFSGHQFPNYSSELNVNALLLGDSALYLCASRGQGTGELFFGEGSRLTVL.

Only a few counts were recorded for this clone. The chain joins TRBV9 to TRBJ2-7, with a tentative D call TRBD1 (5 bases). Trimming shortened V by 4 bases and J by 3 bases, and 11 bases separated the two germline ends. This CDR3 comprises 13 residues. Per the germline V gene, CDR1 is SGDLS and CDR2 is YYNGEE. CDR3 coding DNA: TGTGCCAGCAGCAACGGACAAGACTACGAGCAGTACTTC. It translates to CASSNGQDYEQYF.

The rearrangement joins TRBV28 to TRBJ2-3; 9 bases agree with TRBD2. The CDR3 contains 15 residues. With 3 bases clipped from V and 3 bases from J, the junction kept 4 bases outside the gene matches. Germline loops: CDR1 MDHEN, CDR2 SYDVKM. CDR3: CASSFRLAGTDTQYF. DNA of the CDR3: TGTGCCAGCAGTTTCCGCCTAGCGGGAACAGATACGCAGTATTTT.

The J gene is TRBJ2-7, the V gene TRBV19; 11 bases are shared with TRBD2. V was pared by 6 bases and J by 0 bases, with 4 bases of the junction left unmatched. The length of the CDR3 is 15 residues. Germline CDR1 and CDR2: LNHDA and SQIVND (reference sequence). This CDR3 reads CASSLAGGSSYEQYF. The CDR3 DNA is TGTGCCAGTAGCCTAGCGGGGGGAAGCTCCTACGAGCAGTACTTC.

The chain combines TRBV15 with TRBJ2-5; D not resolved. The CDR3 loop spans 15 amino acids. The V and J ends lost 0 bases and 5 bases respectively, with 13 bases between them. CDR1 is LNHNV and CDR2 is YYDKDF in the germline V gene (reference sequence). The chain's CDR3 is CATSRDWASVETQYF. DNA of the CDR3: TGTGCCACCAGCAGAGATTGGGCATCTGTGGAGACCCAGTACTTC.

V is TRBV15 and J is TRBJ1-2, with 7 bases that match TRBD1. CDR1 is LNHNV and CDR2 is YYDKDF in the germline V gene (reference sequence). There are 16 residues in the CDR3. The V segment lost 1 base and the J segment 1 base; nucleotides outside the gene matches: 6. CDR3 in amino acids: CATSRGNRGRNYGYTF. In DNA, the CDR3 is TGTGCCACCAGCAGAGGCAACAGGGGACGTAACTATGGCTACACCTTC.

CDR3 in DNA: TGTGCCAGCAGTTTGGCCTCAACTGGAAACACCATATATTTT. Its protein product is CASSLASTGNTIYF. The chain is built from TRBV28 and TRBJ1-3; D unclear. Germline lookup yields CDR1 MDHEN and CDR2 SYDVKM. The CDR3 contains 14 residues. V was clipped by 3 bases and J by 2 bases, with 8 bases between them.

A word on this clone: Mismatch with germline at one junction end may stem from a read error. The V call is TRBV7-9, the J call TRBJ2-3; 9 bases align to TRBD2. The germline V gene encodes CDR1 SEHNR and CDR2 FQNEAQ (reference sequence). There are 17 residues in the CDR3. CDR3 DNA sequence: TGTTCCAGCAGCCCATTTAGCGGGAGAGGGGAAACAGATACGCAGTATTTT. It translates to CSSSPFSGRGETDTQYF.

This rearrangement joins TRBV6-5 to TRBJ2-2, with 8 bases fitting TRBD1. The CDR3 is 15 residues long. V lost 6 bases and J lost 5; bases outside the gene matches: 8. Germline values: CDR1 MNHEY, CDR2 SVGAGI. CDR3 region: CASSPGQGRTGELFF. CDR3 in DNA: TGTGCCAGCAGCCCCGGACAGGGCAGGACCGGGGAGCTGTTTTTT.

V gene TRBV9 combines with J gene TRBJ2-1; weak D call: TRBD1 (6 bases). V was shortened by 0 bases and J by 6 bases, with 13 bases between the two germline ends. Germline CDR1 is SGDLS and CDR2 is YYNGEE. The CDR3 extends over 15 amino acids. As DNA, the CDR3 is TGTGCCAGCAGCGTAGAACAGGGAGTTGGCAATGAGCAGTTCTTC. It translates to CASSVEQGVGNEQFF.

The rearrangement uses TRBV5-6 and TRBJ2-1, with D hard to call. This CDR3 is 14 amino acids long. The germline gives CDR1 SGHDT, CDR2 YYEEEE. V was clipped by 5 bases and J by 2 bases, with 11 bases between them. CDR3 in amino acids: CASRHGLPYNEQFF. The DNA of the CDR3 is TGTGCCAGCAGGCATGGCTTACCCTACAATGAGCAGTTCTTC.